This TCR beta chain derives from a study of T cells after posttransplantation cyclophosphamide. Germline V CDR1 and CDR2: LNHNV, YYDKDF (reference sequence). This CDR3 is 14 amino acids long. The ends were cut back, 0 bases at V and 4 bases at J, with 10 bases in the middle. To note about this clone: The target antigen is unknown.

Clones were read by immunoSEQ multiplex PCR, and TCRdb kept only the in-frame ones, dropping some. The data show about 16,000 clones, with roughly 94% seen just once and roughly 0.28% held by the top ten. Findings and caveats of the study: Later post-transplant blood repertoires were often dominated by donor CD8+ memory clones. Tissue-infiltrating T cells from skin or gut overlapped little with blood T cells.

Cells defined as naive were viable CD3+CD4+ or CD3+CD8+ and CCR7+CD45RA+CD45RO-CD95-CD27+CD28+. V is TRBV15 and J is TRBJ2-7, with a tentative D call TRBD1 (5 bases). Sequencing used naive CD4+ T cells sorted from blood. This TCR derives from a woman aged 50 to 60 in good health and a related stem cell transplant donor. The CDR3 nucleotides read TGTGCCACCAGCAGAGAGGTGGGGCCATACGAGCAGTACTTC. Amino acid sequence: CATSREVGPYEQYF.